These T cell receptor beta chains were read from a single sample in a study of a mutant IDH1 vaccine in newly diagnosed glioma. Their target antigens are unknown. Generated by immunoSEQ multiplex PCR, the TCRdb table keeps only in-frame clones and is missing some. There are about 52,000 clones in the sample; about 91% occur only once, and under 2.5% lies in the top ten. The source was PBMCs, collected from a glioma patient whose treatment included an IDH1 peptide vaccine. These receptors were collected from a man aged 50 or older with glioma. The CDR3 runs from the conserved cysteine through the conserved F or W. The order of the fields is clone size, J gene, V gene, D gene, CDR3 DNA, CDR3 protein. A D gene is named only where the DNA matches it firmly. For some rows the clone size is stated as once, few or many, or as a class when expanded; others skip it.

abundance: NA; j_gene: TRBJ1-5; v_gene: TRBV27; d_gene: TRBD1; CDR3nt: TGTGCCAGCAGATCTGCCGACAGGGATCTCAATCAGCCCCAGCATTTT; CDR3aa: CASRSADRDLNQPQHF
abundance: NA; j_gene: TRBJ1-5; v_gene: TRBV5-1; d_gene: TRBD1; CDR3nt: TGCGCCAGCAGCCCAGGGACAGGGGGCACTCAGCCCCAGCATTTT; CDR3aa: CASSPGTGGTQPQHF
abundance: NA; j_gene: TRBJ1-2; v_gene: TRBV6-5; d_gene: NA; CDR3nt: TGTGCCAGCACCTCCCGAGGGAGGAGTAACTATGGCTACACCTTC; CDR3aa: CASTSRGRSNYGYTF
abundance: NA; j_gene: TRBJ2-3; v_gene: TRBV20-1; d_gene: NA; CDR3nt: TGCAGTGCTAGACACTCCGGCGGGCAGTATTTT; CDR3aa: CSARHSGGQYF
abundance: NA; j_gene: TRBJ2-5; v_gene: TRBV5-4; d_gene: TRBD2; CDR3nt: TGTGCCAGCAGCTTGGATCCTAGCGGGTCAACACAAGAGACCCAGTACTTC; CDR3aa: CASSLDPSGSTQETQYF
abundance: NA; j_gene: TRBJ2-1; v_gene: TRBV29-1; d_gene: NA; CDR3nt: TGCAGCGTTGTTGGGGCTTGGAATTTTAATGAGCAGTTCTTC; CDR3aa: CSVVGAWNFNEQFF
abundance: NA; j_gene: TRBJ2-3; v_gene: TRBV4-2; d_gene: TRBD2; CDR3nt: TGTGCCAGCAGCCAAGGTAATAGCGGGGCTAGCACAGATACGCAGTATTTT; CDR3aa: CASSQGNSGASTDTQYF
abundance: NA; j_gene: TRBJ2-7; v_gene: TRBV4-3; d_gene: NA; CDR3nt: TGCGCCAGCAGCCAAGATTGGCGCCCAACCTACGAGCAGTACTTC; CDR3aa: CASSQDWRPTYEQYF
abundance: NA; j_gene: TRBJ2-5; v_gene: TRBV11-3; d_gene: NA; CDR3nt: TGTGCCAGCAGCCCCGGACCCTTAGAGACCCAGTACTTC; CDR3aa: CASSPGPLETQYF
abundance: once; j_gene: TRBJ2-7; v_gene: TRBV21-1; d_gene: NA; CDR3nt: TGTGCCAGCACCGTGGTTCTTGCGGGGGTTACCTACGAGCAGTACTTC; CDR3aa: CASTVVLAGVTYEQYF
abundance: NA; j_gene: TRBJ1-2; v_gene: TRBV9; d_gene: NA; CDR3nt: TGTGCCAGCAGCGAGAACAGCTATGGCTACACCTTC; CDR3aa: CASSENSYGYTF
abundance: NA; j_gene: TRBJ1-2; v_gene: TRBV7-2; d_gene: NA; CDR3nt: TGTGCCAGCACCCAAGGGGCCAGGCTCGGCTATGGCTACACCTTC; CDR3aa: CASTQGARLGYGYTF
abundance: NA; j_gene: TRBJ2-2; v_gene: TRBV6-4; d_gene: NA; CDR3nt: TGTGCCAGCAGTGACTCTAGCGGAAACACCGGGGAGCTGTTTTTT; CDR3aa: CASSDSSGNTGELFF
abundance: NA; j_gene: TRBJ2-7; v_gene: TRBV19; d_gene: NA; CDR3nt: TGTGCCAGTAGGACGGGGCAGGACGAGCAGTACTTC; CDR3aa: CASRTGQDEQYF
abundance: NA; j_gene: TRBJ1-2; v_gene: TRBV5-6; d_gene: NA; CDR3nt: TGTGCCAGCAGCTTTGGTGACTATGGCTACACCTTC; CDR3aa: CASSFGDYGYTF
abundance: once; j_gene: TRBJ1-2; v_gene: TRBV9; d_gene: TRBD1; CDR3nt: TGTGCCAGCAGCGCCTGGACAGGGATGACCTTC; CDR3aa: CASSAWTGMTF
abundance: NA; j_gene: TRBJ1-1; v_gene: TRBV5-8; d_gene: NA; CDR3nt: TGTGCCAGCAGCCCGAGGCAGGAAGCTTTCTTT; CDR3aa: CASSPRQEAFF
abundance: NA; j_gene: TRBJ1-5; v_gene: TRBV19; d_gene: NA; CDR3nt: TGTGCCAGTAGTTCTGCACGGATGAGCAATCAGCCCCAGCATTTT; CDR3aa: CASSSARMSNQPQHF
abundance: NA; j_gene: TRBJ1-5; v_gene: TRBV28; d_gene: NA; CDR3nt: TGTGCCAGCAGTTTAGGTGGGGGAGGAGGCAATCAGCCCCAGCATTTT; CDR3aa: CASSLGGGGGNQPQHF
abundance: NA; j_gene: TRBJ2-2; v_gene: TRBV14; d_gene: TRBD1; CDR3nt: TGTGCCAGCAGTCGCAGGGGGTCCACCGGGGAGCTGTTTTTT; CDR3aa: CASSRRGSTGELFF
abundance: NA; j_gene: TRBJ2-5; v_gene: TRBV2; d_gene: NA; CDR3nt: TGTGCCAGCAGTGAAAGAGCGCCTAGATGGGGAGAGACCCAGTACTTC; CDR3aa: CASSERAPRWGETQYF
abundance: NA; j_gene: TRBJ2-7; v_gene: TRBV4-1; d_gene: TRBD2; CDR3nt: TGCGCCAGCAGCCAAGAAAGGACTAGCGAGATCTACGAGCAGTACTTC; CDR3aa: CASSQERTSEIYEQYF
abundance: NA; j_gene: TRBJ2-1; v_gene: TRBV4-3; d_gene: NA; CDR3nt: TGCGCCAGCAGCCAAGATCAGGGTGAGCAGTTCTTC; CDR3aa: CASSQDQGEQFF
abundance: NA; j_gene: TRBJ2-7; v_gene: TRBV28; d_gene: NA; CDR3nt: TGTGCCAGCAGGGTGGGAAGCACCTACGAGCAGTACTTC; CDR3aa: CASRVGSTYEQYF
abundance: NA; j_gene: TRBJ2-7; v_gene: TRBV25-1; d_gene: TRBD2; CDR3nt: TGTGCCAGCCAAAGCGGGGGGCCCCCCTACGAGCAGTACTTC; CDR3aa: CASQSGGPPYEQYF
abundance: NA; j_gene: TRBJ2-5; v_gene: TRBV15; d_gene: TRBD1; CDR3nt: TGTGCCACCAGCAGAGGGGGACAGGGGCAAGAGACCCAGTACTTC; CDR3aa: CATSRGGQGQETQYF
abundance: NA; j_gene: TRBJ1-4; v_gene: TRBV4-2; d_gene: NA; CDR3nt: TGTGCCAGCAGCCAGCAGACAGGAGGGGGTGAAGAACTGTTTTTT; CDR3aa: CASSQQTGGGEELFF
abundance: NA; j_gene: TRBJ1-1; v_gene: TRBV5-1; d_gene: NA; CDR3nt: TGCGCCAGCAGCTTTGGACGTGGCGGTAACACTGAAGCTTTCTTT; CDR3aa: CASSFGRGGNTEAFF
abundance: NA; j_gene: TRBJ1-5; v_gene: TRBV2; d_gene: NA; CDR3nt: TGTGCCAGCAGTGATGATACCCACCAGCCCCAGCATTTT; CDR3aa: CASSDDTHQPQHF
abundance: NA; j_gene: TRBJ1-2; v_gene: TRBV4-1; d_gene: TRBD1; CDR3nt: TGCGCCAGCAGCCTAGAGGAATCAGGGGGCTTAGTCTATGGCTACACCTTC; CDR3aa: CASSLEESGGLVYGYTF
abundance: NA; j_gene: TRBJ1-1; v_gene: TRBV6-1; d_gene: NA; CDR3nt: TGTGCCAGCAGTGTAGGGCCTTGGACTGAAGCTTTCTTT; CDR3aa: CASSVGPWTEAFF
abundance: NA; j_gene: TRBJ2-1; v_gene: TRBV5-1; d_gene: TRBD2; CDR3nt: TGCGCCAGCATAATCGGGACTAGCGGCTACAATGAGCAGTTCTTC; CDR3aa: CASIIGTSGYNEQFF
abundance: NA; j_gene: TRBJ1-5; v_gene: TRBV6-1; d_gene: NA; CDR3nt: TGTGCCAGCAGTGGACCCGGGGGCAATCAGCCCCAGCATTTT; CDR3aa: CASSGPGGNQPQHF
abundance: NA; j_gene: TRBJ2-7; v_gene: TRBV4-3; d_gene: TRBD2; CDR3nt: TGCGCCAGCAGCCCCCGCCGGGGGGACTACGAGCAGTACTTC; CDR3aa: CASSPRRGDYEQYF
abundance: NA; j_gene: TRBJ2-7; v_gene: TRBV7-8; d_gene: TRBD2; CDR3nt: TGTGCCAGCAGCTTAGAAAGGACTAGCGGGAGTTTCTACGAGCAGTACTTC; CDR3aa: CASSLERTSGSFYEQYF
abundance: NA; j_gene: TRBJ2-1; v_gene: TRBV6-1; d_gene: NA; CDR3nt: TGTGCCAGCAAGGGGAACTACAATGAGCAGTTCTTC; CDR3aa: CASKGNYNEQFF
abundance: NA; j_gene: TRBJ2-7; v_gene: TRBV28; d_gene: NA; CDR3nt: TGTGCCAGCAGTTTAAAAGTATTTGTATACGAGCAGTACTTC; CDR3aa: CASSLKVFVYEQYF
abundance: NA; j_gene: TRBJ1-2; v_gene: TRBV7-9; d_gene: TRBD1; CDR3nt: TGTGCCAGCAGCTTATCGGACAGGGCTGGCTACACCTTC; CDR3aa: CASSLSDRAGYTF
abundance: NA; j_gene: TRBJ2-1; v_gene: TRBV20-1; d_gene: NA; CDR3nt: TGCAGTGCTACCGTTCGTGAGCAGTTCTTC; CDR3aa: CSATVREQFF
abundance: NA; j_gene: TRBJ2-7; v_gene: TRBV5-1; d_gene: NA; CDR3nt: TGCGCCAGCAGCTTCCTGGGGGAAATGACATACGAGCAGTACTTC; CDR3aa: CASSFLGEMTYEQYF
abundance: few; j_gene: TRBJ2-7; v_gene: TRBV5-1; d_gene: NA; CDR3nt: TGCGCCAGCAGCTTCAGGGATTCCTACGAGCAGTACTTC; CDR3aa: CASSFRDSYEQYF
abundance: NA; j_gene: TRBJ2-7; v_gene: TRBV10-1; d_gene: NA; CDR3nt: TGCGCCAGCAGCCGCGGGGATATCCCGGAGCAGTACTTC; CDR3aa: CASSRGDIPEQYF